This T cell receptor (beta chain) was recovered during a study of Ad26.COV2.S vaccination and SARS-CoV-2 variants. Broader study findings: People who got the vaccine or the placebo had similar non-spike TCR breadth.

Germline lookup yields CDR1 SGHAT and CDR2 FQNNGV. V was trimmed by 5 bases and J by 4 bases, leaving 9 bases between them. This CDR3 is 14 amino acids long. About this clone itself: Its antigen is undetermined.

Described treatment: 19 received Ad26.COV2.S at low or high dose, single or two shots; five or six received placebo; per-sample allocation not given. Day 63 after the first injection of vaccine or placebo was the sampling time. Produced via immunoSEQ multiplex PCR; TCRdb's table is partial and in-frame only. The top ten hold 3.5% of the sample, which has around 380,000 clones, less than 90% seen once. The starting material was peripheral blood, obtained in a trial of Ad26.COV2.S vaccine versus placebo. This chain uses TRBV11-2 with TRBJ2-6; D not resolved. The receptor was derived from a person aged 18-60 years who received the Ad26.COV2.S COVID-19 vaccine or a placebo. Written as DNA, the CDR3 is TGTGCCAGCAGCCTAACGCTAGGGGCCAACGTCCTGACTTTC. Protein product: CASSLTLGANVLTF. The entire variable domain, with the rest obtained from reference TRBV11-2 and TRBJ2-6, is as follows: EAGVAQSPRYKIIEKRQSVAFWCNPISGHATLYWYQQILGQGPKLLIQFQNNGVVDDSQLPKDRFSAERLKGVDSTLKIQPAKLEDSAVYLCASSLTLGANVLTFGAGSRLTVL.